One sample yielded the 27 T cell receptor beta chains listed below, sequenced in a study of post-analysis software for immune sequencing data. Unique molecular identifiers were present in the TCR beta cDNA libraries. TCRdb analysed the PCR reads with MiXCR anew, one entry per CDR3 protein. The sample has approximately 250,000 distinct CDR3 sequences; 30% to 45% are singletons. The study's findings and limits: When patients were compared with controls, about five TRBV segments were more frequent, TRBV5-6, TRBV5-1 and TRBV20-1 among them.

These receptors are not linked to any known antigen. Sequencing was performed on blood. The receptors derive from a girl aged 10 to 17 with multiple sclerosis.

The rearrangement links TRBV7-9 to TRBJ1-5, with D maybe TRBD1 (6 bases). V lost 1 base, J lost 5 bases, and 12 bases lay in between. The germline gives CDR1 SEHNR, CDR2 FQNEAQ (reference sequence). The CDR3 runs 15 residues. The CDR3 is CASSLVGRGYQPQHF. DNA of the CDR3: TGTGCCAGCAGCTTAGTGGGCAGGGGCTATCAGCCCCAGCATTTT.

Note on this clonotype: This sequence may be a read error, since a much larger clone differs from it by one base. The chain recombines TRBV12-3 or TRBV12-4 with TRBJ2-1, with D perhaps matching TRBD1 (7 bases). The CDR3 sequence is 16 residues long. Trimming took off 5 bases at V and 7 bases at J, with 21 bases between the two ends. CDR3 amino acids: CASSPMTRRGANEQFF. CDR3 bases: TGTGCCAGCAGTCCCATGACTCGCAGGGGGGCAAATGAGCAGTTCTTC.

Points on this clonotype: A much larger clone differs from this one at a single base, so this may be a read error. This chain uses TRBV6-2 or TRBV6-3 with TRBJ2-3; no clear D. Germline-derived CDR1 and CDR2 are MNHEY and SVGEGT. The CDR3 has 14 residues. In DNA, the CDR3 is TGTGCCGGCAGTTACTCACCAGCCGCCCAGACGCAGTATTTT. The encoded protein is CAGSYSPAAQTQYF.

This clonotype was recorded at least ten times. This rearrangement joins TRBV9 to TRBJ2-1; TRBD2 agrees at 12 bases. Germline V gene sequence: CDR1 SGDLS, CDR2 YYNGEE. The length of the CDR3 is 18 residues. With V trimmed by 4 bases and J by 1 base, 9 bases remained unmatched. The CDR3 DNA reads TGTGCCAGCAGCAACCGGACTAGCGGGACCCCATCCTACAATGAGCAGTTCTTC. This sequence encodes CASSNRTSGTPSYNEQFF.

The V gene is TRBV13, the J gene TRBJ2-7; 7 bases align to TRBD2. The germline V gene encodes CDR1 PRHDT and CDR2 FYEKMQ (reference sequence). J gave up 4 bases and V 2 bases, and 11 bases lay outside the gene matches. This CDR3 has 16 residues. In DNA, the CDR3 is TGTGCCAGCAGCTTAACTGGGGGAGGGACGTATTACGAGCAGTACTTC. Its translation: CASSLTGGGTYYEQYF.

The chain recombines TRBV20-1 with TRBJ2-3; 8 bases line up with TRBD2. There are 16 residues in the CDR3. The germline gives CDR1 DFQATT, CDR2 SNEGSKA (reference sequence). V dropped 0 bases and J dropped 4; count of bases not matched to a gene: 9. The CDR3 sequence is CSARDGTGGEPDTQYF. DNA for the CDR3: TGCAGTGCTAGAGATGGAACGGGGGGGGAACCAGATACGCAGTATTTT.

CDR3 region: CATSAEGFGNQPQHF. CDR3 sequence (DNA): TGTGCCACCAGTGCTGAGGGGTTCGGCAATCAGCCCCAGCATTTT. The J gene is TRBJ1-5, the V gene TRBV24-1; a possible D gene is TRBD1 (5 bases). The CDR3 is 15 residues long. Germline CDR1 is KGHDR and CDR2 is SFDVKD. V was pared by 5 bases and J by 2 bases, with 12 bases between.

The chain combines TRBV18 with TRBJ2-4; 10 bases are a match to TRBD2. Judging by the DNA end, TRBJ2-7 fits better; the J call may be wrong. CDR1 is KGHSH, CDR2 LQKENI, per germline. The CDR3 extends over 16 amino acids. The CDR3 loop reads CASSPVLAGVSYEQYF. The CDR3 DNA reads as TGTGCCAGCTCACCAGTCCTAGCGGGAGTTTCCTACGAGCAGTACTTC.

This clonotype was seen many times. The CDR3 sequence is CATSDGGTPGYTF. The CDR3 DNA reads as TGTGCCACCAGTGATGGGGGTACTCCGGGCTACACCTTC. The chain recombines TRBV24-1 with TRBJ1-2, with D possibly TRBD1 on 5 matching bases. V dropped 3 bases and J dropped 8 bases, with 12 bases sitting between them. The CDR3 spans 13 residues. Germline V CDR1 and CDR2: KGHDR, SFDVKD.

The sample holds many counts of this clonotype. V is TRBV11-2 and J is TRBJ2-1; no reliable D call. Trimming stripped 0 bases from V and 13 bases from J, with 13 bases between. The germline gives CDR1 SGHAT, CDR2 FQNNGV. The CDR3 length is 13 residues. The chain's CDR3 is CASSLEEPGEQFF. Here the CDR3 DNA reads TGTGCCAGCAGCTTAGAAGAACCGGGTGAACAGTTCTTC.

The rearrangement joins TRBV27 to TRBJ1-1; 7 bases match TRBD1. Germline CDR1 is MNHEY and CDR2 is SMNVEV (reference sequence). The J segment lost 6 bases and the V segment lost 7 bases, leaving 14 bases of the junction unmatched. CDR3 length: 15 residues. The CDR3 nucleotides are TGTGCCAGCAAAACGAAAGACAGGGTTGGGGCTGAAGCTTTCTTT. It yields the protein CASKTKDRVGAEAFF.

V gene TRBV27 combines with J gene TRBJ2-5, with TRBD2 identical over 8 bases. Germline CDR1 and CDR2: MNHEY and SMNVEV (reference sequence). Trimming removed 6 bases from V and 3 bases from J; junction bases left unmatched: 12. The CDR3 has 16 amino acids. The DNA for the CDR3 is TGTGCCAGCAGACCCAGCCGGACTAGCTCCAAAGAGACCCAGTACTTC. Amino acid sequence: CASRPSRTSSKETQYF.

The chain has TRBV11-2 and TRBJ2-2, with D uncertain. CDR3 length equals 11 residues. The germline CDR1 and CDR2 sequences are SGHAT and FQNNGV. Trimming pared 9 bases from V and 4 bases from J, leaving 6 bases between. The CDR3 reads CASLGTGELFF. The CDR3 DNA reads TGTGCCAGTCTAGGCACCGGGGAGCTGTTTTTT.

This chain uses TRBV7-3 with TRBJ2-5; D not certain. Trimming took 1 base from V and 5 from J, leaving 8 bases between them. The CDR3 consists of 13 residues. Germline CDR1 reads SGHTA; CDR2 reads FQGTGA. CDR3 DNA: TGTGCCAGCAGCTTAAGTAAATGGGAGACCCAGTACTTC. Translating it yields CASSLSKWETQYF. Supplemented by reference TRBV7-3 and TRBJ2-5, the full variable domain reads GAGVSQTPSNKVTEKGKYVELRCDPISGHTALYWYRQSLGQGPEFLIYFQGTGAADDSGLPNDRFFAVRPEGSVSTLKIQRTERGDSAVYLCASSLSKWETQYFGPGTRLLVL.

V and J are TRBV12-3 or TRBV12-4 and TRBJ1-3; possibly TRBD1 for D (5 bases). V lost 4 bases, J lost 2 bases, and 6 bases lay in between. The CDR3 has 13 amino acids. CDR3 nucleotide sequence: TGTGCCAGCAGTTCGGACACTGGAAACACCATATATTTT. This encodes CASSSDTGNTIYF.

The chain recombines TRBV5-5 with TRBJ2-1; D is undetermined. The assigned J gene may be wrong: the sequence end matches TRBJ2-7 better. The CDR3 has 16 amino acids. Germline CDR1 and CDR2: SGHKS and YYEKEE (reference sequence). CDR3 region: CASSLDSPAGYNEQYF. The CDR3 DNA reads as TGTGCCAGCAGCTTGGATTCCCCGGCCGGGTACAATGAGCAGTACTTC.

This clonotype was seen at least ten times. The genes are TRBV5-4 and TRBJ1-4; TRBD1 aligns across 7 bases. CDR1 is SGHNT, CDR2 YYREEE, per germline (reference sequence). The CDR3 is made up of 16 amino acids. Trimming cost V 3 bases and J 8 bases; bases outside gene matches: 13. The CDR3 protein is CASSSSGTVLTEKLFF. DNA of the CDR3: TGTGCCAGCAGCTCGTCCGGGACAGTCCTTACCGAAAAACTGTTTTTT.

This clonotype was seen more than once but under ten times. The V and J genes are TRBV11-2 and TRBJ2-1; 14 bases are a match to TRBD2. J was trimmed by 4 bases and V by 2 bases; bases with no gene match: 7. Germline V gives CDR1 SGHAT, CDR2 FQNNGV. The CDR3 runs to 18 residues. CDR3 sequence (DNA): TGTGCCAGCAGCTTATCCGGGACTAGCGGGGGTTTTTACAATGAGCAGTTCTTC. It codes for CASSLSGTSGGFYNEQFF.

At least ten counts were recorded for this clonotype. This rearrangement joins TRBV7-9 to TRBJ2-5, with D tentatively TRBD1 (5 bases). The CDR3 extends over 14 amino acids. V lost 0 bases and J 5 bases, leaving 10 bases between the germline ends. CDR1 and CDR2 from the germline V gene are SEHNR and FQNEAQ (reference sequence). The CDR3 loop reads CASSLATPGETQYF. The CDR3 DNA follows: TGTGCCAGCAGCTTAGCGACTCCAGGGGAGACCCAGTACTTC.

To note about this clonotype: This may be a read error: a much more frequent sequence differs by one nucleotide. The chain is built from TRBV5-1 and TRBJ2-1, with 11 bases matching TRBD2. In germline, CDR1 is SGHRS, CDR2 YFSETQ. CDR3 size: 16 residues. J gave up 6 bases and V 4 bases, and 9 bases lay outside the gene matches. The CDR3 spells CASSPQTSGACNEQFF. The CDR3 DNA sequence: TGCGCCAGCAGCCCTCAGACTAGCGGGGCTTGCAATGAGCAGTTCTTC.

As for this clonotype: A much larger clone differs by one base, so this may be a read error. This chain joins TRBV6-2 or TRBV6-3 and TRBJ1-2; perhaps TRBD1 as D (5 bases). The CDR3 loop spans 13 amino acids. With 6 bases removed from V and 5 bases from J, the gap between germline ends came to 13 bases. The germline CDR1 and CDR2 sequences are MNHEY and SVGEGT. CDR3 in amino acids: CASSGTSGYGYTF. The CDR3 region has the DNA TGTGCCAGCAGCGGGACGTCAGGTTATGGCTACACCTTC.

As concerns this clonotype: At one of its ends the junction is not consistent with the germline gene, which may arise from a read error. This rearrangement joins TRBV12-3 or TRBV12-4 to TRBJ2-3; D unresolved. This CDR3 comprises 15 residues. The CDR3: CASIPGRATADAQYF. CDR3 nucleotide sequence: TGTGCCAGCATCCCAGGACGGGCAACGGCAGATGCGCAGTATTTT.

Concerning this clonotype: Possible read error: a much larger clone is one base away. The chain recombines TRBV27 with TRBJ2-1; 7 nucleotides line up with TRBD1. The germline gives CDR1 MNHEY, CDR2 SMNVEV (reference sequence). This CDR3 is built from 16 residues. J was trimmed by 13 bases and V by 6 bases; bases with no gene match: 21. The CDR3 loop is CASRPDRASPQETQFF. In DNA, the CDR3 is TGTGCCAGCAGACCCGACAGGGCCTCCCCTCAAGAGACCCAGTTCTTC.

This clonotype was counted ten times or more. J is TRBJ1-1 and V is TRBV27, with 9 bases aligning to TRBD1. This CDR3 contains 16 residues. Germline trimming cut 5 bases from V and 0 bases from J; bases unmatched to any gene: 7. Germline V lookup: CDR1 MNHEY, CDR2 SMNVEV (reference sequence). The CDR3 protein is CASSRGQGRLNTEAFF. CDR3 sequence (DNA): TGTGCCAGCAGTCGGGGACAGGGAAGGTTGAACACTGAAGCTTTCTTT.

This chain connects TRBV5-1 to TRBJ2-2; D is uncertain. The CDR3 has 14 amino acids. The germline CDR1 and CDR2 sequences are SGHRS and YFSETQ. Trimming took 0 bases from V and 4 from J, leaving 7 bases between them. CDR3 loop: CASSLVSGTGELFF. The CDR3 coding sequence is TGCGCCAGCAGCTTGGTTTCAGGCACCGGGGAGCTGTTTTTT.

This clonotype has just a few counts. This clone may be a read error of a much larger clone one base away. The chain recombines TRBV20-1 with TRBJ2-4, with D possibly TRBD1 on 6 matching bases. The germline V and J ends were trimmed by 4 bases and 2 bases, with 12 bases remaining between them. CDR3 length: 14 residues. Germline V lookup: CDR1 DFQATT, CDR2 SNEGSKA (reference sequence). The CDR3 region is CSAKGTGTKNIQYF. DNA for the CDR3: TGCAGTGCTAAAGGCACAGGGACCAAAAACATTCAGTACTTC.

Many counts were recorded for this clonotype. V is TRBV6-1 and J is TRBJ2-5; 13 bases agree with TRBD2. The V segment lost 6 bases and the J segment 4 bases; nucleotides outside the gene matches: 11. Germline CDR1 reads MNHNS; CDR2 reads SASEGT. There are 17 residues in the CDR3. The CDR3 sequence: CASRSGGLAGTRETQYF. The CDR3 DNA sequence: TGTGCCAGCAGAAGCGGGGGACTAGCGGGGACTCGAGAGACCCAGTACTTC.